This T cell receptor beta chain was found in a study of blood T cell repertoires in COVID-19. In the study overall: From T cells, B-cell-depleted T cells, or PBMCs came the material, which was cDNA or gDNA.

Method: immunoSEQ multiplex PCR; TCRdb's copy keeps in-frame clones and lacks some. This table holds over 120,000 clones, 80% to 90% found once. V lost 4 bases and J lost 7, with 11 bases in between. Per the germline V gene, CDR1 is SGHDN and CDR2 is FVKESK. There are 14 residues in the CDR3. J is TRBJ1-6 and V is TRBV14, with D uncertain. The receptor was isolated from a man aged 60 to 75 who had recovered from COVID-19. Input material: PBMCs or T cells enriched from blood (not recorded which). For the CDR3, the DNA is TGTGCCAGCAGCCTGCGACACCAGAATTCACCCCTCCACTTT. Protein: CASSLRHQNSPLHF.